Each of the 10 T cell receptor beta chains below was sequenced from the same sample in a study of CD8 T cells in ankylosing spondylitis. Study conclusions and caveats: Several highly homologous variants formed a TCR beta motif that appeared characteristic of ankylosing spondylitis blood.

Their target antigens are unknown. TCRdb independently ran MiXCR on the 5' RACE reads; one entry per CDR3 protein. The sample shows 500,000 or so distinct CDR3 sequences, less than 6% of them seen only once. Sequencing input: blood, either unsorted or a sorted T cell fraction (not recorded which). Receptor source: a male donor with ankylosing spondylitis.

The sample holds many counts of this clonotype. The CDR3: CASSLMYETGDTEAFF. The CDR3 DNA reads as TGCGCCAGCAGCTTGATGTATGAGACAGGGGATACTGAAGCTTTCTTT. The chain carries TRBV5-1 and TRBJ1-1, with 8 bases that match TRBD1. The V segment lost 1 base and the J segment 5 bases; nucleotides outside the gene matches: 10. The CDR3 extends over 16 amino acids. In germline, CDR1 is SGHRS, CDR2 YFSETQ.

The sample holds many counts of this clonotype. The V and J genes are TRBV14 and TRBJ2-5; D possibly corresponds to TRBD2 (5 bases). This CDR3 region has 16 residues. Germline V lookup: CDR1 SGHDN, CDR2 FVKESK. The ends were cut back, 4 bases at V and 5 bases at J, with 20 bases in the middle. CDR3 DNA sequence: TGTGCCAGCAGCCGCCGTGGGAGCAGGTTTAGGGAGACCCAGTACTTC. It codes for CASSRRGSRFRETQYF.

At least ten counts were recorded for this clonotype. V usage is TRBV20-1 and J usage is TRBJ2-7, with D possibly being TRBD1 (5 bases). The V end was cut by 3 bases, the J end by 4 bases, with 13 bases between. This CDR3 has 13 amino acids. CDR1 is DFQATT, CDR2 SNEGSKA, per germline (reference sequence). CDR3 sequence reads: CSARQGNIYEQYF. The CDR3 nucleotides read TGCAGTGCTAGGCAGGGTAATATTTACGAGCAGTACTTC.

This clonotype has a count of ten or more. The CDR3 bases are TGCGCCAGCAGCCAAGATCTCGGGACAGGGCGCGAGCAGTACTTC. It codes for CASSQDLGTGREQYF. V gene TRBV4-3 combines with J gene TRBJ2-7, with 9 bases aligning to TRBD1. Germline CDR1 and CDR2: LGHNA and YSLEER. The CDR3 sequence is 15 residues long. V was clipped by 0 bases and J by 6 bases; unmatched bases: 6.

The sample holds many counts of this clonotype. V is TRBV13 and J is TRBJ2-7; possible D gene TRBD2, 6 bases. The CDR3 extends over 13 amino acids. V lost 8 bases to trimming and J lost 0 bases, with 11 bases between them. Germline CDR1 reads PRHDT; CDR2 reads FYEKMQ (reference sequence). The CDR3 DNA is TGTGCCAGCCGGGACTCCAACTCCTACGAGCAGTACTTC. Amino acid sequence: CASRDSNSYEQYF.

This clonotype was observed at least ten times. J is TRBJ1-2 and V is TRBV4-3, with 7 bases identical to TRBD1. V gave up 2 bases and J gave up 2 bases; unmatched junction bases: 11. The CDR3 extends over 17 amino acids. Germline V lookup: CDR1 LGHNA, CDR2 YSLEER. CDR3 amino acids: CASSQQTQGEGNYGYTF. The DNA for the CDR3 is TGCGCCAGCAGCCAACAAACCCAGGGGGAGGGAAACTATGGCTACACCTTC.

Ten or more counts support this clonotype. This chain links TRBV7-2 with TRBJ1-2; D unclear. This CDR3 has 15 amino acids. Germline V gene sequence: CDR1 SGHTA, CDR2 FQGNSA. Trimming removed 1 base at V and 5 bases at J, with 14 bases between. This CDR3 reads CASSLVAAIYYGYTF. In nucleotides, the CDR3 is TGTGCCAGCAGCTTAGTTGCAGCCATCTATTATGGCTACACCTTC.

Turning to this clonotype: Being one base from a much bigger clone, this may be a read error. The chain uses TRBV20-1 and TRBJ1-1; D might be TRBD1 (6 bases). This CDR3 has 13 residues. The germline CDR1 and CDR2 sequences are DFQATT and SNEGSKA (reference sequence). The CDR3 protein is CSAREDSFTEALF. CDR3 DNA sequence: TGCAGTGCTAGAGAGGACAGCTTTACTGAAGCTCTCTTT.

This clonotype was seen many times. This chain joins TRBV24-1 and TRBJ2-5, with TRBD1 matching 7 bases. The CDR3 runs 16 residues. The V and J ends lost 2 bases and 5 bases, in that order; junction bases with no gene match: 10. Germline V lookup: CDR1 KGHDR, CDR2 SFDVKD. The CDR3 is CATSDSRPGTDETQYF. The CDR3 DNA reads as TGTGCCACCAGTGATTCCCGACCCGGGACAGATGAGACCCAGTACTTC.

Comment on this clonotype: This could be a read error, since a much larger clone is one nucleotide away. CDR3 nucleotide sequence: TGTGCCAGCAGCACGCGGACAGGGTGGAGGAGCTATGGCTACACCTTC. Its translation: CASSTRTGWRSYGYTF. V and J are TRBV7-2 and TRBJ1-2, with 8 bases identical to TRBD1. The CDR3 is 16 amino acids. Germline loops: CDR1 SGHTA, CDR2 FQGNSA. The ends lost 5 bases at V and 4 bases at J; junction bases unmatched: 12.